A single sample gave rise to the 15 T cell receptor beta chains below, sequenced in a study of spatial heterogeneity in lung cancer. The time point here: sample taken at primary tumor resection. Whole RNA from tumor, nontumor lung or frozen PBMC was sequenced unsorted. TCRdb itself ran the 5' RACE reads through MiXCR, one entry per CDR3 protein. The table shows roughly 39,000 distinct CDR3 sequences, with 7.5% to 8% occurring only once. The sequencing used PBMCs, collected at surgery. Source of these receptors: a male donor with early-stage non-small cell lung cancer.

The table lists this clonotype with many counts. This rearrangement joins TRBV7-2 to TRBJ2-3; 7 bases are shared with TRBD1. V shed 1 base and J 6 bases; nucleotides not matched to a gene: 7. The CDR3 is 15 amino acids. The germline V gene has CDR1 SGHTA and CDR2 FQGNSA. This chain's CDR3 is CASSLGTGELDTQYF. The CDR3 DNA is TGTGCCAGCAGCTTAGGTACAGGGGAACTGGATACGCAGTATTTT.

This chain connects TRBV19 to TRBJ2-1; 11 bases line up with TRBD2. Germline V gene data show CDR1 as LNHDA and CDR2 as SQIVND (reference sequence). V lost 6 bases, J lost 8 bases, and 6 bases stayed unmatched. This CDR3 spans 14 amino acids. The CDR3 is CASRVAGGPDEQFF. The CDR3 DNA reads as TGTGCCAGTAGGGTAGCGGGAGGGCCCGATGAGCAGTTCTTC.

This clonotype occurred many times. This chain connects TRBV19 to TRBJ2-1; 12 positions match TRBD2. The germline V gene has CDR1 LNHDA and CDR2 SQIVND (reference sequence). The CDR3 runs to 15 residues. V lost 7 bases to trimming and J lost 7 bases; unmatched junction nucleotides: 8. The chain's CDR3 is CASTLTSGSYNEQFF. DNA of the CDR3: TGTGCCAGTACCCTGACTAGCGGGAGTTATAATGAGCAGTTCTTC.

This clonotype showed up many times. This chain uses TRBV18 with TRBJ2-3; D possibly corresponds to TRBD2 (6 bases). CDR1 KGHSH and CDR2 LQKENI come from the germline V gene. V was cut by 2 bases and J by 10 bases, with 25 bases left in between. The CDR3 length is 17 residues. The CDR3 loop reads CASSPTAPGTRPIAQYF. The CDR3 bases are TGTGCCAGCTCACCAACGGCACCCGGGACTCGCCCAATAGCGCAGTATTTT.

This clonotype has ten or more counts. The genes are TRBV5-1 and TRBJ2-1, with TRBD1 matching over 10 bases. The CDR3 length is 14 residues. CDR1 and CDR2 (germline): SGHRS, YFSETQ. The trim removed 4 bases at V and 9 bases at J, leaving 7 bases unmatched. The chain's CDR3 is CASSTGTGVGEQFF. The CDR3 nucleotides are TGCGCCAGCAGCACCGGGACAGGGGTGGGTGAGCAGTTCTTC.

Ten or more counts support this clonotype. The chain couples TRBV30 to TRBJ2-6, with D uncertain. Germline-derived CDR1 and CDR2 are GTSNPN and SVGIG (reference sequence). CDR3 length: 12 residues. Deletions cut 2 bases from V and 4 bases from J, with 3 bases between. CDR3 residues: CAWSTGANVLTF. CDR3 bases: TGTGCCTGGAGTACCGGGGCCAACGTCCTGACTTTC.

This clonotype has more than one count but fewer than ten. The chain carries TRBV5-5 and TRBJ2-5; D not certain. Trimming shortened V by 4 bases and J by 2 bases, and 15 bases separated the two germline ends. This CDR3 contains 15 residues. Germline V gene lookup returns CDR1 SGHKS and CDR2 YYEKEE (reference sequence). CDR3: CASSRRVRNQETQYF. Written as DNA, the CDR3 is TGTGCCAGCAGCAGGCGTGTACGGAATCAAGAGACCCAGTACTTC. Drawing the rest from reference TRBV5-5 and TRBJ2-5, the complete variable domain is DAGVTQSPTHLIKTRGQQVTLRCSPISGHKSVSWYQQVLGQGPQFIFQYYEKEERGRGNFPDRFSARQFPNYSSELNVNALLLGDSALYLCASSRRVRNQETQYFGPGTRLLVL.

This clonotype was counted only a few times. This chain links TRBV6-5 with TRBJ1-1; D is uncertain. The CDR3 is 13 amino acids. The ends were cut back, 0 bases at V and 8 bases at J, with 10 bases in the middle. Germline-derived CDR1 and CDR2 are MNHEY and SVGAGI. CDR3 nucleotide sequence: TGTGCCAGCAGTTACTCGAGTCCGGGAGAAGCTTTCTTT. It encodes CASSYSSPGEAFF.

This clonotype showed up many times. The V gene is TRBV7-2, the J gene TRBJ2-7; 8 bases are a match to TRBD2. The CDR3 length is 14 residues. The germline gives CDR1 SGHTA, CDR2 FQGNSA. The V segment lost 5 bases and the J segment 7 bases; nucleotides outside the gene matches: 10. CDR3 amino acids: CASSPRRGAGEQYF. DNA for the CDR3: TGTGCCAGCAGCCCGCGGCGGGGGGCAGGTGAGCAGTACTTC.

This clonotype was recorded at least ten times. The CDR3 spells CATSDRGTGGAYNEQFF. The CDR3 DNA reads as TGTGCCACCAGTGACCGTGGGACAGGGGGCGCCTACAATGAGCAGTTCTTC. This sequence joins TRBV24-1 and TRBJ2-1; 12 positions agree with TRBD1. Trimming at V came to 4 bases and at J to 2 bases, leaving 5 bases not matched to a gene. CDR1 and CDR2 (germline): KGHDR, SFDVKD. CDR3 size: 17 residues.

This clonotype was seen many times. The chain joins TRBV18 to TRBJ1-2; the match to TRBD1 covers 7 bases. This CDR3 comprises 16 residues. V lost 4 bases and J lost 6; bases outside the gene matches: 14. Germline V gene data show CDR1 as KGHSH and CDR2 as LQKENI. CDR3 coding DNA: TGTGCCAGCTCACTAGGTCGACGGGACAGCTCCCATGGCTACACCTTC. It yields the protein CASSLGRRDSSHGYTF.

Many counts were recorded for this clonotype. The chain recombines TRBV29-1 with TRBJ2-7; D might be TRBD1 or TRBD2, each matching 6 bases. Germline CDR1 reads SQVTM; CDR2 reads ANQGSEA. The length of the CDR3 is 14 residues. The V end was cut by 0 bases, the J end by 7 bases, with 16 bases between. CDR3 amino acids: CSVEERTGAREQYF. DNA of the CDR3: TGCAGCGTTGAAGAACGGACGGGGGCGCGGGAGCAGTACTTC.

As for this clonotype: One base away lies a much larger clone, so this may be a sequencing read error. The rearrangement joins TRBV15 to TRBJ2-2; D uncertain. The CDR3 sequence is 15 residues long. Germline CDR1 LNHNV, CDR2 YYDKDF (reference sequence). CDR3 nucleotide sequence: TGTGCCACCAGCAGAGGTTCTTCGAACGCCGGGGAGCTGTTTTTT. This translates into CATSRGSSNAGELFF.

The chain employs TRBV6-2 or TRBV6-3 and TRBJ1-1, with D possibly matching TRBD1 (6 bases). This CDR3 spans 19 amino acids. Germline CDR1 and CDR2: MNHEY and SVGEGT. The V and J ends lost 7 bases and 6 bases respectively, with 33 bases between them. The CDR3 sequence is CASITQGVTTEGRRSEAFF. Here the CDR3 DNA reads TGTGCCAGCATAACACAGGGCGTAACGACAGAGGGAAGAAGGTCTGAAGCTTTCTTT.

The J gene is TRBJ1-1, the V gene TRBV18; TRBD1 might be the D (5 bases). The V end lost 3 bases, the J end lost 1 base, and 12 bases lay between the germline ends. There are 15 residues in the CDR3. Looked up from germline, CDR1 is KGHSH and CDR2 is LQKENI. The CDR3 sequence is CASSPPRGTNTEAFF. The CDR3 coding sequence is TGTGCCAGCTCACCCCCCCGGGGCACGAACACTGAAGCTTTCTTT.